This TCR beta chain was captured by sequencing in a study of identical twins' blood T cells. Study summary: Around 50 million reads came from around twelve libraries, six alpha, six beta.

Six healthy women, forming three identical twin pairs, donated samples. CDR3 length: 15 amino acids. CDR1 LNHDA and CDR2 SQIVND come from the germline V gene (reference sequence). Remarks on this clonotype: Germline is not matched at one junction end, which may reflect a read error.

TCRdb passed the 5' RACE reads through MiXCR, listing each CDR3 protein once. Of a few hundred thousand distinct CDR3 sequences listed, over 25% are singletons. This receptor was identified in a woman aged 18-55 years in good health. Sequencing input: PBMCs. V usage is TRBV19 and J usage is TRBJ2-7; D is possibly TRBD1 (6 bases). The DNA of the CDR3 is TGCGCCAGTAGTATTGAACCGGGACACTCCTACGAGCAGTACTTC. Translating it yields CASSIEPGHSYEQYF.